Below are 21 T cell receptor beta chains sequenced from a single sample in a study of cytomegalovirus exposure and HLA in healthy donors. Primers: 60 Vbeta forward and 13 Jbeta reverse. Repertoires were generated with immunoSEQ multiplex PCR, while TCRdb's copy carries only in-frame clones and drops some. The table has some 76,000 clones, 80% to 90% seen once. Sequencing was carried out using PBMCs. All receptors derive from a woman younger than 45 in good health and CMV-seronegative.

The chain carries TRBV13 and TRBJ2-7; 7 nucleotides agree with TRBD1. Per germline, CDR1 PRHDT and CDR2 FYEKMQ (reference sequence). There are 17 residues in the CDR3. V shed 0 bases and J 4 bases; nucleotides not matched to a gene: 12. DNA for the CDR3: TGTGCCAGCAGCTTAGGCCAGGACAGGAACGGGCGTTACGAGCAGTACTTC. It yields the protein CASSLGQDRNGRYEQYF. Variable domain in full (rest from reference TRBV13 and TRBJ2-7): AAGVIQSPRHLIKEKRETATLKCYPIPRHDTVYWYQQGPGQDPQFLISFYEKMQSDKGSIPDRFSAQQFSDYHSELNMSSLELGDSALYFCASSLGQDRNGRYEQYFGPGTRLTVT.

The V gene is TRBV5-1, the J gene TRBJ2-7; TRBD2 agrees at 11 bases. CDR1 and CDR2 from the germline V gene are SGHRS and YFSETQ. The CDR3 totals 15 residues. Trimming cost V 1 base and J 2 bases; bases outside gene matches: 2. This CDR3 reads CASSLTSGSPYEQYF. The CDR3, as DNA: TGCGCCAGCAGCTTGACTAGCGGGAGTCCCTACGAGCAGTACTTC.

The chain couples TRBV27 to TRBJ2-7; D is perhaps TRBD2 (6 bases). In germline, CDR1 is MNHEY, CDR2 SMNVEV (reference sequence). This CDR3 region has 15 residues. Trimming took 3 bases from V and 0 from J, leaving 12 bases between them. The CDR3 coding sequence is TGTGCCAGCAGTTTCGGTCTAGCGCCCTCCTACGAGCAGTACTTC. Translation: CASSFGLAPSYEQYF.

About this clone itself: A junction boundary mismatches the germline segment, possibly from a read error. This rearrangement joins TRBV7-9 to TRBJ1-2; D is ambiguous. The germline V gene has CDR1 SEHNR and CDR2 FQNEAQ (reference sequence). The CDR3 totals 13 residues. The CDR3 here is CSSSPAADYGYTF. In DNA form, the CDR3 reads TGTTCCAGCAGCCCCGCGGCGGACTATGGCTACACCTTC.

The chain carries TRBV30 and TRBJ1-4; no clear D gene. Per the germline V gene, CDR1 is GTSNPN and CDR2 is SVGIG (reference sequence). V shed 0 bases and J shed 4 bases, with 6 bases lying between them. The CDR3 covers 13 residues. CDR3 in amino acids: CAWSVRYNEKLFF. CDR3 nucleotides: TGTGCCTGGAGTGTACGCTATAATGAAAAACTGTTTTTT.

The chain links TRBV5-1 to TRBJ1-4, with 7 bases identical to TRBD1. Looked up from germline, CDR1 is SGHRS and CDR2 is YFSETQ. The V segment lost 4 bases and the J segment 0 bases; nucleotides outside the gene matches: 6. The CDR3 runs 16 residues. CDR3 DNA sequence: TGCGCCAGCAGCGGACAGGACCCGGCAACTAATGAAAAACTGTTTTTT. It is translated as CASSGQDPATNEKLFF.

The chain couples TRBV5-5 to TRBJ1-5; D unresolved. This CDR3 is 13 amino acids long. Germline V gene data show CDR1 as SGHKS and CDR2 as YYEKEE (reference sequence). The V end lost 0 bases, the J end lost 4 bases, and 5 bases lay between the germline ends. The CDR3 sequence is CASSLAVNQPQHF. The CDR3 region has the DNA TGTGCCAGCAGCTTGGCCGTGAATCAGCCCCAGCATTTT.

The V gene is TRBV5-1, the J gene TRBJ2-7; 7 bases are shared with TRBD1. From germline, CDR1 is SGHRS and CDR2 YFSETQ. The junction had 9 bases not matched to a gene; V was cut back by 7 bases and J by 2 bases. CDR3 size: 14 residues. In DNA form, the CDR3 reads TGCGCCAGCCGAGCGACAGGGACCACCTACGAGCAGTACTTC. Translating gives CASRATGTTYEQYF.

V and J are TRBV2 and TRBJ1-5; D possibly corresponds to TRBD1 (6 bases). The CDR3 totals 14 residues. Germline V gives CDR1 SNHLY, CDR2 FYNNEI. Trimming shortened V by 4 bases and J by 4 bases, and 11 bases separated the two germline ends. CDR3 region: CASSARQANQPQHF. CDR3 DNA: TGTGCCAGCAGTGCGAGACAGGCTAATCAGCCCCAGCATTTT.

The chain employs TRBV27 and TRBJ2-1; 8 bases match TRBD2. The CDR3 totals 16 residues. The trim removed 6 bases at V and 3 bases at J, leaving 10 bases unmatched. CDR1 and CDR2 from the germline V gene are MNHEY and SMNVEV (reference sequence). CDR3 nucleotide sequence: TGTGCCAGCAGCCCAAAACTAGCGGAAAGCTACAATGAGCAGTTCTTC. Its protein product is CASSPKLAESYNEQFF.

This sequence joins TRBV18 and TRBJ2-2; no reliable D call. The CDR3 loop spans 15 amino acids. The germline V and J ends were trimmed by 3 bases and 3 bases, with 11 bases remaining between them. Looked up from germline, CDR1 is KGHSH and CDR2 is LQKENI. Here the CDR3 DNA reads TGTGCCAGCTCACCCCGGAACAGAGACACCGGGGAGCTGTTTTTT. Its translation: CASSPRNRDTGELFF. Using reference TRBV18 and TRBJ2-2 for the parts outside the CDR3, the full variable domain is NAGVMQNPRHLVRRRGQEARLRCSPMKGHSHVYWYRQLPEEGLKFMVYLQKENIIDESGMPKERFSAEFPKEGPSILRIQQVVRGDSAAYFCASSPRNRDTGELFFGEGSRLTVL.

This sequence joins TRBV19 and TRBJ1-2, with D maybe TRBD1 (5 bases). Germline V gives CDR1 LNHDA, CDR2 SQIVND (reference sequence). The CDR3 sequence is 14 residues long. Trimming removed 6 bases from V and 4 bases from J, with 15 bases in between. The CDR3 loop reads CASSVEEGSYGYTF. DNA of the CDR3: TGTGCCAGTAGCGTCGAGGAGGGGAGCTATGGCTACACCTTC. Looking up the rest from reference TRBV19 and TRBJ1-2 gives the full variable domain: DGGITQSPKYLFRKEGQNVTLSCEQNLNHDAMYWYRQDPGQGLRLIYYSQIVNDFQKGDIAEGYSVSREKKESFPLTVTSAQKNPTAFYLCASSVEEGSYGYTFGSGTRLTVV.

V usage is TRBV4-1 and J usage is TRBJ2-4; D gene ambiguous. The germline V and J ends were trimmed by 0 bases and 7 bases, with 10 bases remaining between them. The CDR3 has 14 residues. CDR1 MGHRA and CDR2 YSYEKL come from the germline V gene. The CDR3 DNA reads TGCGCCAGCAGCCAAGACAGCAGGCGTAACATTCAGTACTTC. This sequence encodes CASSQDSRRNIQYF.

V gene TRBV27 combines with J gene TRBJ2-7, with TRBD2 matching 8 bases. The ends lost 4 bases at V and 4 bases at J; junction bases unmatched: 9. Germline V gene data show CDR1 as MNHEY and CDR2 as SMNVEV (reference sequence). This CDR3 spans 15 amino acids. The CDR3 spells CASSSPSAGDYEQYF. Here the CDR3 DNA reads TGTGCCAGCAGTTCCCCCTCAGCGGGAGATTACGAGCAGTACTTC.

The rearrangement joins TRBV9 to TRBJ1-5, with D unresolved. Germline V gives CDR1 SGDLS, CDR2 YYNGEE. V lost 1 base and J lost 6, with 11 bases in between. The CDR3 loop spans 14 amino acids. The CDR3 reads CASSVWGEGQPQHF. CDR3 coding DNA: TGTGCCAGCAGCGTATGGGGAGAAGGTCAGCCCCAGCATTTT. Full variable domain (remainder filled in from reference TRBV9 and TRBJ1-5): DSGVTQTPKHLITATGQRVTLRCSPRSGDLSVYWYQQSLDQGLQFLIQYYNGEERAKGNILERFSAQQFPDLHSELNLSSLELGDSALYFCASSVWGEGQPQHFGDGTRLSIL.

On this clone: At the DNA level, this CDR3 is encoded by other sequences in the same sample as well. The CDR3 DNA follows: TGTGCCAGCAGCTTAACGGCAGGCCCCCTATCCTACAATGAGCAGTTCTTC. As protein: CASSLTAGPLSYNEQFF. The chain has TRBV7-3 and TRBJ2-1; D is unclear. Trimming stripped 0 bases from V and 1 base from J, with 13 bases between. Germline CDR1 and CDR2: SGHTA and FQGTGA. This CDR3 is 17 amino acids long.

This clone was recorded only once. As DNA, the CDR3 is TGTGCCGAGAGCGGGGCTGGGGAGGATGAGCAGTTCTTC. It encodes CAESGAGEDEQFF. The rearrangement links TRBV2 to TRBJ2-1; 7 bases map to TRBD2. Per germline, CDR1 SNHLY and CDR2 FYNNEI. This CDR3 is 13 amino acids long. V lost 11 bases and J lost 8; bases outside the gene matches: 12.

CDR3 nucleotides: TGCGCCAGCAGCTTGGGGCAGGACACAGATACGCAGTATTTT. Amino acids: CASSLGQDTDTQYF. This chain joins TRBV5-1 and TRBJ2-3; no clear D gene. Between the trimmed V and J ends, which lost 0 bases and 2 bases, there was a span of 7 bases. Looked up from germline, CDR1 is SGHRS and CDR2 is YFSETQ. There are 14 residues in the CDR3.

This clone appeared once. This sequence joins TRBV5-1 and TRBJ1-3; D perhaps matches TRBD1 (6 bases). This CDR3 comprises 15 residues. Germline loops: CDR1 SGHRS, CDR2 YFSETQ. V lost 5 bases to trimming and J lost 0 bases, with 12 bases between them. The CDR3 sequence: CASRPTGSSGNTIYF. CDR3 nucleotides: TGCGCCAGCAGACCGACAGGAAGCTCTGGAAACACCATATATTTT. Drawing the rest from reference TRBV5-1 and TRBJ1-3, the complete variable domain is KAGVTQTPRYLIKTRGQQVTLSCSPISGHRSVSWYQQTPGQGLQFLFEYFSETQRNKGNFPGRFSGRQFSNSRSEMNVSTLELGDSALYLCASRPTGSSGNTIYFGEGSWLTVV.

V and J are TRBV2 and TRBJ2-5; a possible D gene is TRBD1 (7 bases). V was trimmed by 3 bases and J by 5 bases, leaving 16 bases between them. CDR1 is SNHLY and CDR2 is FYNNEI in the germline V gene. The CDR3 is 15 residues long. CDR3 nucleotide sequence: TGTGCCAGCAGTGACAACAGGGGCGGGGAGGAGACCCAGTACTTC. Residues: CASSDNRGGEETQYF.

The V call is TRBV27, the J call TRBJ2-7; 8 bases match TRBD1. The CDR3 consists of 15 residues. Germline CDR1 reads MNHEY; CDR2 reads SMNVEV (reference sequence). The junction had 7 bases not matched to a gene; V was cut back by 3 bases and J by 3 bases. CDR3 nucleotide sequence: TGTGCCAGCAGTTTTTCAGGGGGCTTGTACTACGAGCAGTACTTC. It yields the protein CASSFSGGLYYEQYF.